A selection of T cell receptor beta chains follows, all from one sample in a study of T cells in Graves' hyperthyroidism and ophthalmopathy. TCRdb called the multiplex PCR reads again in MiXCR, with one record for every CDR3 protein. The repertoire holds fewer than 350,000 distinct CDR3 sequences, with approximately 14% as singletons. Sequencing was done on a sample of blood. Source of these receptors: a woman in her 50s with Graves' hyperthyroidism that later progressed to Graves' ophthalmopathy. CDR3s include the opening cysteine and the closing phenylalanine or tryptophan. The order of the fields is clone size, J gene, D gene, V gene, CDR3 DNA, CDR3 protein. A D gene is named only where the DNA matches it firmly. Clone size is stated in some rows and not others, as once, few, many or a class when expanded.

many TRBJ2-1 TRBD2 TRBV20-1 TGCAGTGCTAGACAACTAGCGGGAGTGGGCGATGAGCAGTTCTTC CSARQLAGVGDEQFF
many TRBJ1-1 - TRBV6-1 TGTGCCAGCAGCAACGGGCCGGGGGGCACTGAAGCTTTCTTT CASSNGPGGTEAFF
many TRBJ2-5 TRBD2 TRBV28 TGTGCCAGCAGTTTGGGACGGGAGGGCCTCCAAGAGACCCAGTACTTC CASSLGREGLQETQYF
- TRBJ1-5 - TRBV19 TGTGCCAGCTGGATAGACGGTCAGCCCCAGCATTTT CASWIDGQPQHF
many TRBJ2-1 - TRBV20-1 TGCAGTGCGGTGGGGGGAACGGGCAGGGGTAATGAGCAGTTCTTC CSAVGGTGRGNEQFF
- TRBJ1-1 - TRBV28 TGTGCCAGCGGTCAGACAGGCGGGGGGACTGAAGCTTTCTTT CASGQTGGGTEAFF
- TRBJ1-1 - TRBV7-9 TGTGCCAGCACTCGGGCGGGCACTGAAGCTTTCTTT CASTRAGTEAFF
few TRBJ2-2 - TRBV7-9 TGTGCCAGCAGCTTATGGGACTCCACCGGGGAGCTGTTTTTT CASSLWDSTGELFF
many TRBJ1-5 TRBD1 TRBV7-2 TGTGCCAGCAGCTTAGTCGGGACAGGTTTTCAGCCCCAGCATTTT CASSLVGTGFQPQHF
few TRBJ2-5 - TRBV29-1 TGCAGCGTTCGGCAGGGTGGCGGTTGGGACTTC CSVRQGGGWDF
- TRBJ2-2 - TRBV28 TGTACCAGCAGGTCCCTGAGGGGGAACACCGGGGAGCTGTTTTTT CTSRSLRGNTGELFF
- TRBJ2-1 TRBD1 TRBV2 TGTGCCAGCAGTGCTACAGGGGTGCAGTTCTTC CASSATGVQFF
many TRBJ2-3 - TRBV19 TGTGCCAGTAGTAACTACGAAGATACGCAGTATTTT CASSNYEDTQYF
- TRBJ2-2 TRBD2 TRBV10-3 TGTGCCATCAGTGGCCTAGCGGGAGGCCGTGACTTGAACACCGGGGAGCTGTTTTTT CAISGLAGGRDLNTGELFF
many TRBJ2-3 - TRBV6-1 TGTGCCAGCAGTGATCAACGGGGGAGCACAGATACGCAGTATTTT CASSDQRGSTDTQYF
- TRBJ1-1 - TRBV20-1 TGCAGCTTGCAGGTCACTGAAGCTTTCTTT CSLQVTEAFF
many TRBJ2-5 TRBD2 TRBV3-1 TGTGCCAGCAGCCAAGAAGGTAGCGGGAGGGCAAGACAAGAGACCCAGTACTTC CASSQEGSGRARQETQYF
- TRBJ2-6 - TRBV5-8 TGTGCCAGCAGCCCCGGGAGCTTTGGAGCGTACGGGGCCAACGTCCTGACTTTC CASSPGSFGAYGANVLTF